This T cell receptor beta chain was sequenced during a study of response to subunit inactivated influenza vaccine. Findings of the study overall: The authors offered the suggestion that each seasonal influenza vaccination recruits few new T cells.

This clonotype was counted a few times. What it binds is not known. TCRdb re-analysed the RT-PCR reads in MiXCR, keeping a single row per CDR3 protein. The sample lists just over 300,000 distinct CDR3 sequences, 20% to 25% seen once, with about 10% in the top ten. The CDR3 is 12 amino acids. In germline, CDR1 is DFQATT, CDR2 SNEGSKA (reference sequence). Trimming shortened V by 6 bases and J by 1 base, and 9 bases separated the two germline ends. Sequencing used PBMCs from blood, obtained about 19 months after vaccination. The source of this sequence is a man aged 50 to 69 who received an inactivated influenza vaccine. V is TRBV20-1 and J is TRBJ1-2; D unresolved. CDR3 nucleotide sequence: TGCAGTGCCCCAACAGATAACTATGGCTACACCTTC. This sequence encodes CSAPTDNYGYTF.